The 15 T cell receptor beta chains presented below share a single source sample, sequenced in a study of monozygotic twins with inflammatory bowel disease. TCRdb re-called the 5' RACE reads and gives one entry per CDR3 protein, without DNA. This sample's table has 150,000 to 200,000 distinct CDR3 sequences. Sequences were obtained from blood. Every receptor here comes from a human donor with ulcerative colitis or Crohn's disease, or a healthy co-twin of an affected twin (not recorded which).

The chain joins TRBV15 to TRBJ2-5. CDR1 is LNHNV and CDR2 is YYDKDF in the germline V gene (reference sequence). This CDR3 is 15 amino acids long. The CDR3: CATSRVMTIQETQYF.

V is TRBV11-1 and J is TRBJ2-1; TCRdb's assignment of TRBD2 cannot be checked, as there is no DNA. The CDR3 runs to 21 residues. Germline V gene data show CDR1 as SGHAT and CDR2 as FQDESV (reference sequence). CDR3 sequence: CASSLSLAGGPEVIALNEQFF.

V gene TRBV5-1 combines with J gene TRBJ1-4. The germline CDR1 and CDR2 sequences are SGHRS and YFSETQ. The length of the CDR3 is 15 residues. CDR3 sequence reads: CASSLGTTQDEKLFF. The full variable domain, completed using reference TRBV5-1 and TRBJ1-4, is KAGVTQTPRYLIKTRGQQVTLSCSPISGHRSVSWYQQTPGQGLQFLFEYFSETQRNKGNFPGRFSGRQFSNSRSEMNVSTLELGDSALYLCASSLGTTQDEKLFFGSGTQLSVL.

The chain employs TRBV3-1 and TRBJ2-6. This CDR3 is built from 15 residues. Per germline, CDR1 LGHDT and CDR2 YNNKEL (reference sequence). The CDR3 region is CASSLLRTGANVLTF.

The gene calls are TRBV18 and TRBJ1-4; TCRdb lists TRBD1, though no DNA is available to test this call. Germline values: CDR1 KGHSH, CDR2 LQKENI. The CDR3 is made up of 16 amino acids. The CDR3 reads CASSPLGGARVEKLFF.

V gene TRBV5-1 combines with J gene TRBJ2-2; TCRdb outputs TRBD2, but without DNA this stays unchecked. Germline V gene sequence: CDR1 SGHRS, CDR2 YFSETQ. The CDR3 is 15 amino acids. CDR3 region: CASSLAGDNTGELFF.

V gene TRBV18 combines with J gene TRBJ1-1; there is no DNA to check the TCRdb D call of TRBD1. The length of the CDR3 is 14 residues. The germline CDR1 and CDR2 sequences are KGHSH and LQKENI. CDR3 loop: CASSLRTGNTEAFF.

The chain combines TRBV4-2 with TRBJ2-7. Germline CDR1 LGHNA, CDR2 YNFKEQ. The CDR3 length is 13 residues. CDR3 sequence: CASSHLGDYEQYF.

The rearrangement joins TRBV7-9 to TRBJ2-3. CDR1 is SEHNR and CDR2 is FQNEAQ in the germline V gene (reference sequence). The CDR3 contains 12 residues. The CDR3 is CASRGSRHTQYF.

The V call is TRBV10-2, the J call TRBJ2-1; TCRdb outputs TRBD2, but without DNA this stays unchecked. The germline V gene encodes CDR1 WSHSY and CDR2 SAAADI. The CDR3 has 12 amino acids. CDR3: CASRGLHNEQFF.

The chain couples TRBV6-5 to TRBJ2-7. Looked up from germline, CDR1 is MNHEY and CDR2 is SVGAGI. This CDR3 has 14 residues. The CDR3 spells CASSYYRGTYEQYF.

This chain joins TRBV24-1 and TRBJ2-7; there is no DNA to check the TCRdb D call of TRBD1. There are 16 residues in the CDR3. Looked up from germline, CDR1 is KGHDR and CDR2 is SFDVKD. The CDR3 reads CATSDRRGENRNEQYF.

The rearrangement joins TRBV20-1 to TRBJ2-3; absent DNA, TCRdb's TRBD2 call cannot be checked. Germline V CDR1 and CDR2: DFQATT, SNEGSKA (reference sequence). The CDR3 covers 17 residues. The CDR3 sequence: CSAPTSGITYDPDTQYF.

The CDR3: CASSYSSGYPDTQYF. The V and J genes are TRBV6-2 or TRBV6-3 and TRBJ2-3. This CDR3 has 15 amino acids. CDR1 is MNHEY, CDR2 SVGEGT, per germline.

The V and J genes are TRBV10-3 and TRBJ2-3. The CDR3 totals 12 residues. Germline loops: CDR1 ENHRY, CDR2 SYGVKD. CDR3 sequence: CAISAGTDTQYF.